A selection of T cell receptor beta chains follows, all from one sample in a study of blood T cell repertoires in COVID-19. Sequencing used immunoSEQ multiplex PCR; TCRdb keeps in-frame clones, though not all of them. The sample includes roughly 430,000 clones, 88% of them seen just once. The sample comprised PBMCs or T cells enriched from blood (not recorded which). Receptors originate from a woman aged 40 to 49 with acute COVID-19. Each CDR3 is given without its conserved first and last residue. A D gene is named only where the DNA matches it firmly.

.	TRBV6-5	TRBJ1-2	ASGFDPGEIYGYT
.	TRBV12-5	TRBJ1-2	ASGLDGLIDYT
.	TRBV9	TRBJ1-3	ASSVGGGSGNTIY
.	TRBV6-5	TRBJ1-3	ASISQAYTIY
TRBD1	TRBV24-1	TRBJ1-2	ATSGRGTGDTNYGYT
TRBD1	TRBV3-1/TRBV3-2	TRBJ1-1	ASSQGGQGEAF
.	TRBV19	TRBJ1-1	ASSTAGLNTEAF
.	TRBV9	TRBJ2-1	ASSVAGDEQF
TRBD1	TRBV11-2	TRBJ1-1	ASSLGGTGGTEAF
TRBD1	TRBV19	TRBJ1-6	ASSIRGPNYNSPLH